The text below deals with one T cell receptor (beta chain). Its antigen is not known. This entry comes from a study of chemoradiotherapy in HPV16-positive cancers. Study-level background: Functional T-cell assays on a couple of HPV16-positive patients' cells defined candidate HPV-specific clones and common TCR motifs. Broader study findings: Candidate HPV-specific clones and E7-related TCR motifs grew in tumor during treatment. Only two HPV16-positive patients supplied the functional HPV-specificity definition. HPV-responsive T-cell expansion during chemoradiotherapy was linked to improved recurrence-free survival in HPV16-positive patients.

Germline-derived CDR1 and CDR2 are SGDLS and YYNGEE. The V and J ends lost 6 bases and 4 bases, in that order; junction bases with no gene match: 12. There are 15 residues in the CDR3. The data were produced by immunoSEQ multiplex PCR, yet TCRdb's version contains in-frame clones alone and is incomplete. The sample carries approximately 34,000 clones, about 88% recorded once. This rearrangement joins TRBV9 to TRBJ1-2; 7 bases match TRBD1. The material sequenced was blood, taken from a patient who underwent chemoradiotherapy. The sequence was collected from a human donor with HPV-associated anogenital cancer. CDR3: CASTEREGAGYGYTF. The CDR3 DNA reads as TGTGCCAGCACGGAGAGGGAGGGGGCAGGCTATGGCTACACCTTC.